This entry describes one T cell receptor beta chain. This clonotype appeared a few times. Its antigen remains undetermined. No base quality information exists; no much larger clone differs at one position. This record belongs to a study of identical twins (dated by TCRdb to about 2016). Context from the whole study: The study deep-sequenced TCR alpha and beta repertoires from monozygotic twins, unrelated adults of various ages and cord blood to test whether fetal clonotypes persist. Replicate twin experiments were performed at different times using different library preparation protocols to rule out contamination.

Study-level results and caveats: Recombination models systematically underestimated out-of-frame TCR alpha sharing in monozygotic twins but agreed with sharing between unrelated individuals. Compared with coincidental sharing between unrelated individuals, out-of-frame TCR alpha sequences shared between twins had an excess of sequences with low generation probability. In beta out-of-frame sequences, excess twin sharing was weaker, because having fewer shared sequences lowered the signal-to-noise ratio. Invariant T cells such as MAIT and iNKT could partly confound zero-insertion analyses, though diverse VJ usage argued against this for most clonotypes. Conclusions relied on cross-sectional statistical analysis, since the same donors could not be followed over many years. Abundant cord blood beta clonotypes carried fewer insertions; young adult naive repertoires showed a weaker similar trend, while memory repertoires showed none.

Only healthy Caucasian donors were included. The twin cohort consisted of three pairs of female monozygotic twins, all aged about 18 to 29 years. CD4+ and CD8+ T cell populations were isolated with positive isolation kits from Invitrogen. The germline V gene (reference sequence) supplies CDR1 DFQATT and CDR2 SNEGSKA. The cysteine opens and the phenylalanine closes a CDR3 of 16 amino acids. CDR3 DNA is the only sequence kept; it has 48 bases, read in frame from the first base. V gives up 0 bases and J gives up 5 bases, and the segment between their germline ends measures 19 bases. Receptors were amplified or captured by 5' RACE. Data came from an Illumina HiSeq 2000. Template switching introduced a universal primer binding site; the final cDNA contained a unique molecular identifier, enabling accurate counting of TCR cDNA molecules. First-strand cDNA for TCR alpha and beta chains was synthesized from specific primers in the conserved constant-segment region. To control for contamination, every cDNA library carried two barcodes: a SMART-Mk sample barcode plus Illumina barcodes. TruSeq adapter sequences, together with Illumina sample barcodes, were added in two successive PCR steps. The Illumina HiSeq platform was used with custom primers to sequence TCR alpha and beta cDNA libraries. From the authors' description of their analysis: MiGEC was used to process raw reads and extract unique molecular identifiers, and MiXCR was used to find CDR3 positions. Recombination models were inferred per individual with the repgenHMM and IGoR tools using an EM algorithm. The analysis of shared clonotypes was done with the tcR package in R, with sharing normalized by the product of cloneset sizes. To study raw recombination without the effects of thymic and clonal selection, out-of-frame nonproductive sequences were analyzed. TCRdb trimmed the raw reads at Q25, called clones with MiXCR and kept productive beta chains. Duplicate CDR3 protein sequences are folded into a single record with the most common DNA and genes. The V and J calls come from TCRdb's annotation, not from the publication. The sample has approximately 550,000 distinct CDR3 sequences on record, approximately 20% of them singletons. The ten largest make up approximately 0.52% of the sample.

Another study also made use of these data, one on yellow fever vaccine responses in identical twins. From the second report: According to the authors, the vaccine-induced T cell response in identical twins seemed to be partly convergent and partly specific to each individual. In the study, vaccine-responding T cell clones were precisely tracked in identical twins.

The sample taken for sequencing was CD4+ T cells sorted from blood. The receptor chain draws on TRBV20-1 and TRBJ2-5, and perhaps TRBD1 as D gene, on 5 matching bases. The clonotype comes from a young woman in good health. CDR3 loop: CSARDEQVTNWETQYF. The DNA reads TGCAGTGCTAGAGATGAACAGGTTACAAACTGGGAGACCCAGTACTTC.